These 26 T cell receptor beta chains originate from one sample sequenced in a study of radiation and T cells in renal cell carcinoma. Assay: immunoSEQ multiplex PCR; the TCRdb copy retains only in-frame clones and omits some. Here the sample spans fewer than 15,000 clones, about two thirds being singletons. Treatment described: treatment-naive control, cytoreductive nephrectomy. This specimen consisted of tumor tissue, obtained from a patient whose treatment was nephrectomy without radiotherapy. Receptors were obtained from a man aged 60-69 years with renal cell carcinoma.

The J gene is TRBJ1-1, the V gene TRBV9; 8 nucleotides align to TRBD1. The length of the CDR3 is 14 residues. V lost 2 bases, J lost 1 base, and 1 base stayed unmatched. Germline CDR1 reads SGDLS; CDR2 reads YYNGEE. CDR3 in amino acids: CASSVGQGNTEAFF. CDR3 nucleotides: TGTGCCAGCAGCGTCGGACAGGGGAACACTGAAGCTTTCTTT. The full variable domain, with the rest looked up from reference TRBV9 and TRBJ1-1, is DSGVTQTPKHLITATGQRVTLRCSPRSGDLSVYWYQQSLDQGLQFLIQYYNGEERAKGNILERFSAQQFPDLHSELNLSSLELGDSALYFCASSVGQGNTEAFFGQGTRLTVV.

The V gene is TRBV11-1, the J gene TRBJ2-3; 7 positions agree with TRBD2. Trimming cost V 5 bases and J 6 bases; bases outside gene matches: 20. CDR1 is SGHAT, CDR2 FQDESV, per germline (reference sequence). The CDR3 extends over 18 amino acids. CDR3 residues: CASSQTPRREWGFDTQYF. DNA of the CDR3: TGTGCCAGCAGCCAAACCCCCCGGCGGGAGTGGGGTTTCGATACGCAGTATTTT.

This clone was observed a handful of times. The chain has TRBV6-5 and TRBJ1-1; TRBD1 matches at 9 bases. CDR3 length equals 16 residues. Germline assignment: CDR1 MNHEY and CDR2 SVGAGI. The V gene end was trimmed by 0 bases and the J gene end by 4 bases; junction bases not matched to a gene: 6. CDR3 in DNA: TGTGCCAGCAGTTACTCGCACAGGGGGCGAAGCACTGAAGCTTTCTTT. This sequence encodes CASSYSHRGRSTEAFF.

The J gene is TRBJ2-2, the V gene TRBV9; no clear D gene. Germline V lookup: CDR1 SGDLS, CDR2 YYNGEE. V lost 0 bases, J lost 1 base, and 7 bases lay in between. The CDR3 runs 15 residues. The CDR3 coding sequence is TGTGCCAGCAGCGTAGCGGCTCAGAACACCGGGGAGCTGTTTTTT. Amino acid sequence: CASSVAAQNTGELFF.

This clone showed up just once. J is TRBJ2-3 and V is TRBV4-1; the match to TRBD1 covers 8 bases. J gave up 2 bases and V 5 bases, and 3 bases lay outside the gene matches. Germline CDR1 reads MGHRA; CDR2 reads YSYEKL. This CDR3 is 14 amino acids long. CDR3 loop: CASSRDRPTDTQYF. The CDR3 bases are TGCGCCAGCAGCAGGGACAGGCCCACAGATACGCAGTATTTT.

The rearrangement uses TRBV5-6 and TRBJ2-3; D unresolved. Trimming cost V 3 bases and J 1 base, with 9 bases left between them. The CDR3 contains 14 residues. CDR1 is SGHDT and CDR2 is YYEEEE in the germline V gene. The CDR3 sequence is CASSSRERTDTQYF. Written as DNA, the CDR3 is TGTGCCAGCAGCTCCCGTGAGCGCACAGATACGCAGTATTTT.

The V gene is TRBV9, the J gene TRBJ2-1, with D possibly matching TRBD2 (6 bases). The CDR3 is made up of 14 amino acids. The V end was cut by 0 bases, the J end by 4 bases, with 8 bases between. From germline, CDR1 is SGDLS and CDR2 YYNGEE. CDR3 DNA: TGTGCCAGCAGCGTAGGCGGGGTTTACAATGAGCAGTTCTTC. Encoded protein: CASSVGGVYNEQFF.

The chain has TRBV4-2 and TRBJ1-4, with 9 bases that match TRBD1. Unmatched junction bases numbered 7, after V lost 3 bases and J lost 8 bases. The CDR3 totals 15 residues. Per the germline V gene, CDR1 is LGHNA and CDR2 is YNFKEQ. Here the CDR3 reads CASSHAQGASEKLFF. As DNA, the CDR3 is TGTGCCAGCAGCCACGCACAGGGGGCTAGCGAAAAACTGTTTTTT.

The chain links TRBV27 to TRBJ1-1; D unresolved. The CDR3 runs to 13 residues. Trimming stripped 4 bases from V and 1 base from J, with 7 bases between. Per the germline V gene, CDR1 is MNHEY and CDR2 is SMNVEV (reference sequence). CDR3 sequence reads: CASSYSPNTEAFF. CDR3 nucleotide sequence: TGTGCCAGCAGTTACAGCCCGAACACTGAAGCTTTCTTT.

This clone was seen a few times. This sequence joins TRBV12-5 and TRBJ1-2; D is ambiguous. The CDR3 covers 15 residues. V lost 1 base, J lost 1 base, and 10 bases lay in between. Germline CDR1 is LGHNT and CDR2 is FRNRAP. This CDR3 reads CASGLGGHLNYGYTF. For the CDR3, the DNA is TGTGCTAGTGGTTTGGGTGGGCACCTTAACTATGGCTACACCTTC.

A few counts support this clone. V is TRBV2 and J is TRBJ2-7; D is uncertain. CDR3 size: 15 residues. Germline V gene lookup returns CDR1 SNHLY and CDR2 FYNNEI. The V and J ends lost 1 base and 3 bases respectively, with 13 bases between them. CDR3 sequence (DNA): TGTGCCAGCAGTGAAGGTTCCACTCTCGACTACGAGCAGTACTTC. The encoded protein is CASSEGSTLDYEQYF.

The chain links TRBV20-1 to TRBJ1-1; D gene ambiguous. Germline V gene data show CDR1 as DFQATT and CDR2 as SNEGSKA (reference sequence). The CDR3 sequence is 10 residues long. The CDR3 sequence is CKWTATEAFF. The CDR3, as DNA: TGCAAATGGACTGCCACTGAAGCTTTCTTT.

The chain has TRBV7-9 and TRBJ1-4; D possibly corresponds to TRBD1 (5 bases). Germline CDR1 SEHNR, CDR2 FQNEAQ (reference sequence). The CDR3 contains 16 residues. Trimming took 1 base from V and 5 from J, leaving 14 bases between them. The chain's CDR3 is CASSLVGGNGNEKLFF. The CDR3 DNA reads TGTGCCAGCAGCTTAGTGGGGGGAAATGGAAATGAAAAACTGTTTTTT.

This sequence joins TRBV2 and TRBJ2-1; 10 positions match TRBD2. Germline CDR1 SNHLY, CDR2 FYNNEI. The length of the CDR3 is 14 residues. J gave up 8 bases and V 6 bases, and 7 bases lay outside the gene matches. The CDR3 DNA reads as TGTGCCAGCAGACCTAGCGGGAGTGGGGATGAGCAGTTCTTC. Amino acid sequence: CASRPSGSGDEQFF.

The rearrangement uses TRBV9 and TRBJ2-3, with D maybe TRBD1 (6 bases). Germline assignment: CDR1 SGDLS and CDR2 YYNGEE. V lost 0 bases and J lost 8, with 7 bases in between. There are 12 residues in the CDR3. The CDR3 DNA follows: TGTGCCAGCAGCGTAGACAGGGTTACGCAGTATTTT. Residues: CASSVDRVTQYF.

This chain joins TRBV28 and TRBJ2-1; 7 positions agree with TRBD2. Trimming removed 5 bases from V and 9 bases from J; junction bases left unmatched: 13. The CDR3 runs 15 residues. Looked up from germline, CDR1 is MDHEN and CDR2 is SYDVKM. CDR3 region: CASSTTGLVVGEQFF. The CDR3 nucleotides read TGTGCCAGCAGTACCACCGGACTAGTGGTTGGTGAGCAGTTCTTC.

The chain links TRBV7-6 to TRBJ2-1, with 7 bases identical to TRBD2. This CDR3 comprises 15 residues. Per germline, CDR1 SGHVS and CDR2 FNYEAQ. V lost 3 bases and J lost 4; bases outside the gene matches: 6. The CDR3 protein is CASSLGGGPYNEQFF. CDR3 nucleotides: TGTGCCAGCAGCTTGGGCGGGGGACCATACAATGAGCAGTTCTTC.

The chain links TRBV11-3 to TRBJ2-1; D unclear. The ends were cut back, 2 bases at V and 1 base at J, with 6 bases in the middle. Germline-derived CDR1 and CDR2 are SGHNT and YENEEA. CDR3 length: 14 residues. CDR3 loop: CASSLSQSYNEQFF. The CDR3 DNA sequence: TGTGCCAGCAGCTTATCACAATCCTACAATGAGCAGTTCTTC.

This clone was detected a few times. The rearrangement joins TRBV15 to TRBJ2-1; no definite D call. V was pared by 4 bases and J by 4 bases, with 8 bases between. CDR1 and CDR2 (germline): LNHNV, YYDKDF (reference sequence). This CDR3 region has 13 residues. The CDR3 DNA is TGTGCCACCAGCACGGCCGGGTACAATGAGCAGTTCTTC. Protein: CATSTAGYNEQFF.

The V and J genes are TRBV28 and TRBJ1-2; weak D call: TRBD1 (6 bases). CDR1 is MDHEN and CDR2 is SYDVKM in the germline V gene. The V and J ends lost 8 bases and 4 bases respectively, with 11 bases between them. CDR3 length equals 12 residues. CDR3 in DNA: TGTGCCAGCTCAGGGGTGATCTATGGCTACACCTTC. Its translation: CASSGVIYGYTF.

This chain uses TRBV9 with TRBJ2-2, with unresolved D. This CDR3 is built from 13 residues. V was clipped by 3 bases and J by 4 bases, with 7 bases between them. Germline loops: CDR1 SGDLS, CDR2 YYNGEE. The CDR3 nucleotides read TGTGCCAGCAGCGATAGGAGCACCGGGGAGCTGTTTTTT. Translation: CASSDRSTGELFF.

CDR3 DNA: TGTGTGACCCCAGAAATAAAAAACATTCAGTACTTC. It translates to CVTPEIKNIQYF. V gene TRBV14 combines with J gene TRBJ2-4; D unresolved. CDR1 and CDR2 (germline): SGHDN, FVKESK. This CDR3 has 12 amino acids.

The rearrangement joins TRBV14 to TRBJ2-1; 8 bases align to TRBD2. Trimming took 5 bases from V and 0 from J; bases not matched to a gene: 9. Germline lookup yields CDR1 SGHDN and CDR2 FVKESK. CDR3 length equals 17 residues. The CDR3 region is CASSNLIAGSSYNEQFF. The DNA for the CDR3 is TGTGCCAGCAGCAACTTGATAGCGGGGAGCTCCTACAATGAGCAGTTCTTC.

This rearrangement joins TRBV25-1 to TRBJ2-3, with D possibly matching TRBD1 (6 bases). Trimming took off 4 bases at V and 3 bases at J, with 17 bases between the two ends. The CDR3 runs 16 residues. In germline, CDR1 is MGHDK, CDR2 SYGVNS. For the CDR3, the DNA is TGTGCCAGCAGTGCCCTCCAGGGGAGAGGGACAGATACGCAGTATTTT. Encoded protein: CASSALQGRGTDTQYF.

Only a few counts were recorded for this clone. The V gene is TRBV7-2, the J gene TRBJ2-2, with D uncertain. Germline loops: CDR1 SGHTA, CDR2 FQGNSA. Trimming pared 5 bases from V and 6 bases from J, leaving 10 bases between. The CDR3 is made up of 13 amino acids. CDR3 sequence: CASSGSPSGELFF. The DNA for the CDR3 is TGTGCCAGCAGCGGATCCCCGTCCGGGGAGCTGTTTTTT.

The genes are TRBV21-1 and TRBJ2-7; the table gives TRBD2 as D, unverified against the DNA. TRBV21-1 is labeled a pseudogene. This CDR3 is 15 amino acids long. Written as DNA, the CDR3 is TGTGCCAGCAGCAAAGCTAGGCTAGCGGCCTACGAGCAGTACTTC. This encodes CASSKARLAAYEQYF.